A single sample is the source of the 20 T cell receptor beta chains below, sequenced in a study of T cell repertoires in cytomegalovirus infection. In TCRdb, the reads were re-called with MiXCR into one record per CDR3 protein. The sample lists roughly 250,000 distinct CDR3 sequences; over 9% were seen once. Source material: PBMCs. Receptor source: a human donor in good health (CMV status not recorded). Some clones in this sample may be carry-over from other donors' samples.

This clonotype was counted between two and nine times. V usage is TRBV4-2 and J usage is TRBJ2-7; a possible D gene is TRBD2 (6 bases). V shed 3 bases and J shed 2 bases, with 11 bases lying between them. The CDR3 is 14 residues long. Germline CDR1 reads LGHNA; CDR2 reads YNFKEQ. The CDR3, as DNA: TGTGCCAGCAGCCAGGGCGGGGAAGCCTACGAGCAGTACTTC. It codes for CASSQGGEAYEQYF.

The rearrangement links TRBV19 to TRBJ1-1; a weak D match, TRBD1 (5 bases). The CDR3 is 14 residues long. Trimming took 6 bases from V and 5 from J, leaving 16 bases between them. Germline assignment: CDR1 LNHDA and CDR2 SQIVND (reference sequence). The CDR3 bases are TGTGCCAGTAGCGATTGGGGCCAGTTGACTGAAGCTTTCTTT. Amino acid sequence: CASSDWGQLTEAFF.

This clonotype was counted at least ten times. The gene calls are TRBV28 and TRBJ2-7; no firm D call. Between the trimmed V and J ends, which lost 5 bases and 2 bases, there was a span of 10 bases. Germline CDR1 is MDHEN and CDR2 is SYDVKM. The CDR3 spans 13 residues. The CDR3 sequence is CASSPPATYEQYF. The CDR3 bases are TGTGCCAGCAGTCCCCCCGCGACCTACGAGCAGTACTTC.

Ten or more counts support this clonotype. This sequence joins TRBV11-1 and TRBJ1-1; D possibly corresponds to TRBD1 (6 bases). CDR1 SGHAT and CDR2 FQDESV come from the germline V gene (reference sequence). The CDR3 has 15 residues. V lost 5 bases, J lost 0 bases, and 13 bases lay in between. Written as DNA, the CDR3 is TGTGCCAGCAGCGCCCCGGGGGGGCTGAACACTGAAGCTTTCTTT. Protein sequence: CASSAPGGLNTEAFF.

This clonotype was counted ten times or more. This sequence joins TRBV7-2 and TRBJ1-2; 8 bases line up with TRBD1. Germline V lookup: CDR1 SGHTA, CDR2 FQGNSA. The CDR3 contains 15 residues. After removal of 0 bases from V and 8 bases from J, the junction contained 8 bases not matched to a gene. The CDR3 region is CASSLAVQGGWGYTF. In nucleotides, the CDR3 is TGTGCCAGCAGCTTAGCTGTACAGGGGGGATGGGGCTACACCTTC.

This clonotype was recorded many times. CDR3 sequence reads: CASARGLYNEQFF. The DNA of the CDR3 is TGTGCCAGCGCGCGGGGTCTATACAATGAGCAGTTCTTC. V and J are TRBV7-2 and TRBJ2-1, with a possible D match to TRBD2 (6 bases). CDR3 length: 13 amino acids. The germline V gene encodes CDR1 SGHTA and CDR2 FQGNSA. With 8 bases removed from V and 4 bases from J, the gap between germline ends came to 12 bases.

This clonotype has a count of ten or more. The CDR3 nucleotides are TGCGCCAGCAGCTTGGCCATGTACGGGGGCGCTGAAGCTTTCTTT. Residues: CASSLAMYGGAEAFF. V is TRBV5-1 and J is TRBJ1-1; D is possibly TRBD1 (6 bases). CDR1 and CDR2 from the germline V gene are SGHRS and YFSETQ. The CDR3 covers 15 residues. Trimming took 0 bases from V and 6 from J, leaving 15 bases between them. The full variable domain, in which reference TRBV5-1 and TRBJ1-1 provide the parts outside the CDR3, is KAGVTQTPRYLIKTRGQQVTLSCSPISGHRSVSWYQQTPGQGLQFLFEYFSETQRNKGNFPGRFSGRQFSNSRSEMNVSTLELGDSALYLCASSLAMYGGAEAFFGQGTRLTVV.

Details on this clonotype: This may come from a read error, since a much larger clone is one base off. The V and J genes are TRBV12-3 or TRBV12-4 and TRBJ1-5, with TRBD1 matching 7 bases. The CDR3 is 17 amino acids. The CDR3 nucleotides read TGTGCCAGCAGTCAACCGACAGGGAACCTCCGGGATCAGCGCCAGCATTTT. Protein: CASSQPTGNLRDQRQHF.

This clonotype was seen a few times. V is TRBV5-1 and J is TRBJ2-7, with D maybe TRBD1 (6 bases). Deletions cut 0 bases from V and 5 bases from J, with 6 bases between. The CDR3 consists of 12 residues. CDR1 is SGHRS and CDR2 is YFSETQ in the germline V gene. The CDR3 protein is CASSLGTDEQYF. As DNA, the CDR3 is TGCGCCAGCAGCTTGGGGACAGACGAGCAGTACTTC.

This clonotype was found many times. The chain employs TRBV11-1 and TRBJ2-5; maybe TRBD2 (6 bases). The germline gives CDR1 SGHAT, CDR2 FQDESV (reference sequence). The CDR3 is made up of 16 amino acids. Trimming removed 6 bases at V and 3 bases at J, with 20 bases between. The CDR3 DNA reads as TGTGCCAGCAGTCCGACCGGGGGTCTCTACGAAGAGACCCAGTACTTC. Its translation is CASSPTGGLYEETQYF.

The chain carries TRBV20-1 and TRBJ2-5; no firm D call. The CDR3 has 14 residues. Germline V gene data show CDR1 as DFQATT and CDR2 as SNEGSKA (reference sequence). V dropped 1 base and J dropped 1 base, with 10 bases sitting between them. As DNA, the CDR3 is TGCAGTGCTAGAGTCCCTGGAGTCCAAGAGACCCAGTACTTC. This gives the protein CSARVPGVQETQYF.

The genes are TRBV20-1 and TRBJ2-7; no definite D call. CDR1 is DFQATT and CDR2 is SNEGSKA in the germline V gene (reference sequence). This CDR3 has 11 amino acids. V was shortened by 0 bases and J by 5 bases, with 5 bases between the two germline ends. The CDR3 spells CSARDIHEQYF. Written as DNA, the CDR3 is TGCAGTGCTAGAGATATCCACGAGCAGTACTTC.

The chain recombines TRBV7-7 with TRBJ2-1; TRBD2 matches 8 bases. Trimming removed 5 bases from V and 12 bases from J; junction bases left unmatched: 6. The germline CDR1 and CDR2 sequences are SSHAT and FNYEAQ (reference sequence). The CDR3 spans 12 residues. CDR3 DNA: TGTGCCAGCAGCCCCGGGGGGGGGCCGCAGTTCTTC. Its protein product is CASSPGGGPQFF.

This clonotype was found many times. CDR3 DNA: TGTGCCAGCAGCCGTTCGGGGACAGGGGTTGAAAACTACACCTTC. Translated, it gives CASSRSGTGVENYTF. V and J are TRBV4-2 and TRBJ1-2, with 10 bases matching TRBD1. With 4 bases clipped from V and 10 bases from J, the junction kept 12 bases outside the gene matches. From germline, CDR1 is LGHNA and CDR2 YNFKEQ. The CDR3 has 15 residues.

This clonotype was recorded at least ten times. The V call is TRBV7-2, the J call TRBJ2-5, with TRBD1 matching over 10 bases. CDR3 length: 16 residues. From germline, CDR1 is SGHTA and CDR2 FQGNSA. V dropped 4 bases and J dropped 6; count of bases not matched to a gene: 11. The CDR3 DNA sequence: TGTGCCAGCAGCTGGCCCGGGACAGGGGCAGACAAGACCCAGTACTTC. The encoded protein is CASSWPGTGADKTQYF.

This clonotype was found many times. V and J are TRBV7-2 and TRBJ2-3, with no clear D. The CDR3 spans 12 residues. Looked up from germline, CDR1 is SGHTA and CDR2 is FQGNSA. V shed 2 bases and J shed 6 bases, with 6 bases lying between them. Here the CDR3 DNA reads TGTGCCAGCAGCTTAATCCCGGATACGCAGTATTTT. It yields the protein CASSLIPDTQYF.

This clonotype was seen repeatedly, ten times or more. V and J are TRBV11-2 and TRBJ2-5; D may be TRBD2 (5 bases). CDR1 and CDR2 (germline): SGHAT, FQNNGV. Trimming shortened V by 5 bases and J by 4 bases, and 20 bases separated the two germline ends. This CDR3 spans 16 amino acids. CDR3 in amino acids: CASSPSGLPTGETQYF. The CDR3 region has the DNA TGTGCCAGCAGCCCGAGCGGCCTACCCACCGGAGAGACCCAGTACTTC.

This chain's CDR3 is CASSQGGFRQETQYF. As DNA, the CDR3 is TGCGCCAGCAGCCAAGGCGGGTTTCGGCAAGAGACCCAGTACTTC. The chain has TRBV4-3 and TRBJ2-5, with TRBD2 as a possible D gene (5 bases). This CDR3 contains 15 residues. Per the germline V gene, CDR1 is LGHNA and CDR2 is YSLEER. V lost 1 base, J lost 2 bases, and 11 bases lay in between.

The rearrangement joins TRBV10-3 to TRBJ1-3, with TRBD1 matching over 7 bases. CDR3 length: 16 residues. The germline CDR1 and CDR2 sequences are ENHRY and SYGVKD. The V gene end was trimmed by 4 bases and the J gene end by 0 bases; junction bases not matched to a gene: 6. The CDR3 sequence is CAISAGQLSSGNTIYF. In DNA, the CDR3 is TGTGCCATCAGTGCGGGACAGTTGAGCTCTGGAAACACCATATATTTT.

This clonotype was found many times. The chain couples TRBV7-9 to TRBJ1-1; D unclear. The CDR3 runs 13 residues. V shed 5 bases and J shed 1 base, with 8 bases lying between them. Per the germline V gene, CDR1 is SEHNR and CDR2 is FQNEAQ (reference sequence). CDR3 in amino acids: CASSPLGNTEAFF. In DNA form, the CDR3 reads TGTGCCAGCAGCCCCCTGGGGAACACTGAAGCTTTCTTT.